This entry concerns a single TCR beta chain. Its specificity is unknown. These data are taken from a study of T cell repertoires in cytomegalovirus infection. Study as a whole: TCR beta signatures that were public indicated CMV infection and matching HLA type.

TCRdb reprocessed the reads with MiXCR, giving one entry per CDR3 protein. The top ten hold roughly an eighth of the sample, which has 700,000 to 950,000 distinct CDR3 sequences, approximately 29% seen once. General study findings and limits: HLA-C-restricted TCR beta clonotypes specific for CMV led the ex vivo response.

Sequenced here: cultured CD8+ T cells from PBMCs, sampled from culture after CMV antigen stimulation. The TCR sequence derives from a human donor in good health (CMV status not recorded). Some clones in this sample may be carry-over from other donors' samples.

CDR3 sequence (DNA): TGTGCCAGCAGTACACCGGGACATTGGAACACTGAAGCTTTCTTT. This codes for CASSTPGHWNTEAFF. The V and J genes are TRBV12-3 or TRBV12-4 and TRBJ1-1, with D possibly being TRBD1 (6 bases). The CDR3 totals 15 residues. The ends were cut back, 5 bases at V and 1 base at J, with 14 bases in the middle.